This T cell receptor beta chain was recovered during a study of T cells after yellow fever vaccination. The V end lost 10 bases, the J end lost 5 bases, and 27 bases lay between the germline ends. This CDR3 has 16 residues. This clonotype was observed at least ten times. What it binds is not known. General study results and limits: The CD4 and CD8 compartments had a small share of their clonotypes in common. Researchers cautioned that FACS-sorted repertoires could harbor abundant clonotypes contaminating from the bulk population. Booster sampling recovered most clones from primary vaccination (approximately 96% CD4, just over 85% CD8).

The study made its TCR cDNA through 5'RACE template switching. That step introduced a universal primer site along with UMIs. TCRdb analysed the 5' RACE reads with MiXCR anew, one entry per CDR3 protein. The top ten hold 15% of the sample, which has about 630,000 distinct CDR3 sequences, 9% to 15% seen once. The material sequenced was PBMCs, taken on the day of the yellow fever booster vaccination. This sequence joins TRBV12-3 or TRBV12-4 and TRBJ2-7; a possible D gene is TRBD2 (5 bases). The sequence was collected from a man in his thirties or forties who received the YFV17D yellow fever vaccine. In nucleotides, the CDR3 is TGTGCCACCCGCACATCCCTTAGCGTCCCGAGGCACGAGCAGTACTTC. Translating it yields CATRTSLSVPRHEQYF.